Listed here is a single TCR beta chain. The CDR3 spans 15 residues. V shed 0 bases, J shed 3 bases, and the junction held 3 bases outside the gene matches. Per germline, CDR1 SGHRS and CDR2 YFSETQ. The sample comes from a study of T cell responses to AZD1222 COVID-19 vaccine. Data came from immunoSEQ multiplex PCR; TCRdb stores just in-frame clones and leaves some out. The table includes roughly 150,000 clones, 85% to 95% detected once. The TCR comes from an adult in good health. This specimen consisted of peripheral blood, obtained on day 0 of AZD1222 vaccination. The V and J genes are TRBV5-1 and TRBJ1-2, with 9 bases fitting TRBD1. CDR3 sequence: CASSLGGQGHYGYTF. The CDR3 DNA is TGCGCCAGCAGCTTGGGGGGACAGGGACACTATGGCTACACCTTC.